Listed below are T cell receptor beta chains from one sample, sequenced in a study of T-cell memory formation after mild COVID-19. TCRdb recomputed calls from the 5' RACE reads with MiXCR, one row per CDR3 protein. The repertoire has approximately 250,000 distinct CDR3 sequences, around 17% of them found once; the top ten carry around 21%. What was sequenced was PBMCs or a T cell subset sorted from them (not recorded which). The receptor source for this set is a man between 18 and 29 years old who had mild COVID-19 (a few samples of this study predate the infection). Cell type and time point are not known. The CDR3 runs from the conserved cysteine through the conserved F or W. Fields, in order: J gene, V gene, D gene, CDR3 protein. A D gene is named only where the DNA matches it firmly.

j_call: TRBJ1-2
v_call: TRBV28
d_call: NA
cdr3_aa: CASSLFQYGYTF

j_call: TRBJ1-1
v_call: TRBV2
d_call: NA
cdr3_aa: CASSVQGNTEAFF

j_call: TRBJ2-3
v_call: TRBV14
d_call: NA
cdr3_aa: CASSQDPDTQYF

j_call: TRBJ1-2
v_call: TRBV6-5
d_call: NA
cdr3_aa: CASSRTTGLGYGYTF

j_call: TRBJ2-5
v_call: TRBV7-2
d_call: TRBD1
cdr3_aa: CASSSGTGSPETQYF

j_call: TRBJ1-1
v_call: TRBV6-5
d_call: NA
cdr3_aa: CASSYGRNSNTEAFF

j_call: TRBJ1-4
v_call: TRBV5-1
d_call: NA
cdr3_aa: CASSLNSGATNEKLFF

j_call: TRBJ2-2
v_call: TRBV4-1
d_call: NA
cdr3_aa: CASSPSSALFANTGELFF

j_call: TRBJ1-2
v_call: TRBV29-1
d_call: NA
cdr3_aa: CSVVSSGLYGYTF

j_call: TRBJ2-2
v_call: TRBV12-3/TRBV12-4
d_call: NA
cdr3_aa: CASTQSANTGELFF

j_call: TRBJ1-6
v_call: TRBV6-1
d_call: TRBD1
cdr3_aa: CASSVRDRGHSPLHF

j_call: TRBJ2-4
v_call: TRBV14
d_call: NA
cdr3_aa: CASSTGPLRIQYF

j_call: TRBJ2-2
v_call: TRBV3-1
d_call: NA
cdr3_aa: CASSQASGELFF

j_call: TRBJ2-4
v_call: TRBV10-3
d_call: TRBD2
cdr3_aa: CAISDRASGGLAKNIQYF

j_call: TRBJ1-1
v_call: TRBV4-1
d_call: TRBD1
cdr3_aa: CASSQAQTTGGTEAFF

j_call: TRBJ2-7
v_call: TRBV6-5
d_call: NA
cdr3_aa: CASSTTRGGEQYF

j_call: TRBJ1-6
v_call: TRBV5-5
d_call: NA
cdr3_aa: CASSSGGYNSPLHF

j_call: TRBJ1-2
v_call: TRBV4-1
d_call: TRBD1
cdr3_aa: CASSHSDRSSYGYTF

j_call: TRBJ2-5
v_call: TRBV7-2
d_call: NA
cdr3_aa: CASSIQAGETQYF

j_call: TRBJ2-2
v_call: TRBV10-3
d_call: NA
cdr3_aa: CAISESRATNTGELFF

j_call: TRBJ2-1
v_call: TRBV4-3
d_call: NA
cdr3_aa: CASSQDWGPGVDEQFF

j_call: TRBJ1-5
v_call: TRBV2
d_call: NA
cdr3_aa: CASIKDTDQPQHF

j_call: TRBJ2-7
v_call: TRBV4-1
d_call: NA
cdr3_aa: CASSQGRLTSYEQYF

j_call: TRBJ2-6
v_call: TRBV5-1
d_call: NA
cdr3_aa: CASSSRGGGYSGANVLTF

j_call: TRBJ2-3
v_call: TRBV6-5
d_call: TRBD2
cdr3_aa: CASSYRPSGGSPDTQYF